One sample yielded the 15 T cell receptor beta chains listed below, sequenced in a study of T cell responses to AZD1222 COVID-19 vaccine (dated by TCRdb to about 2021). Library preparation used the immunoSEQ multiplex PCR assay. The table was pulled from immuneACCESS by TCRdb, which kept in-frame rearrangements only. Such tables lose some clones; where checked, under half of the loss comes from unresolved V genes, and the rest has no known cause. This sample gives some 200,000 clones in total; roughly 92% of them show up just once. Roughly a tenth of the sample belongs to the ten largest clones. Per the publication, the time point label means: baseline before first vaccination. Sample: peripheral blood, taken on day 0 of AZD1222 vaccination. The origin of the receptors is an adult in good health.

This sequence joins TRBV4-3 and TRBJ1-4, with TRBD1 matching 11 bases. J was trimmed by 8 bases and V by 4 bases; bases with no gene match: 3. The CDR3 has 14 amino acids. Germline V gives CDR1 LGHNA, CDR2 YSLEER. The CDR3 protein is CASSPGTGGEKLFF. The CDR3 DNA follows: TGCGCCAGCAGCCCCGGGACAGGGGGGGAAAAACTGTTTTTT.

The chain joins TRBV10-3 to TRBJ1-6; the D gene is possibly TRBD1 (5 bases). CDR3 length: 14 residues. CDR1 and CDR2 from the germline V gene are ENHRY and SYGVKD. Trimming shortened V by 4 bases and J by 9 bases, and 13 bases separated the two germline ends. CDR3 residues: CAISVAGEGSPLHF. CDR3 coding DNA: TGTGCCATCAGTGTCGCGGGGGAGGGTTCACCCCTCCACTTT.

The rearrangement uses TRBV2 and TRBJ2-3, with 10 positions matching TRBD2. V lost 3 bases and J lost 5; bases outside the gene matches: 5. The CDR3 covers 15 residues. Germline V lookup: CDR1 SNHLY, CDR2 FYNNEI. This CDR3 reads CASSEASGSLDTQYF. The CDR3, as DNA: TGTGCCAGCAGTGAGGCTAGCGGGAGTCTAGATACGCAGTATTTT. Full variable domain (remainder filled in from reference TRBV2 and TRBJ2-3): EPEVTQTPSHQVTQMGQEVILRCVPISNHLYFYWYRQILGQKVEFLVSFYNNEISEKSEIFDDQFSVERPDGSNFTLKIRSTKLEDSAMYFCASSEASGSLDTQYFGPGTRLTVL.

The rearrangement uses TRBV19 and TRBJ1-1; unclear D gene. This CDR3 spans 14 amino acids. Looked up from germline, CDR1 is LNHDA and CDR2 is SQIVND (reference sequence). Trimming took 3 bases from V and 7 from J, leaving 15 bases between them. CDR3 sequence reads: CASSMYARTVEAFF. In nucleotides, the CDR3 is TGTGCCAGTAGTATGTATGCACGGACTGTTGAAGCTTTCTTT.

The chain employs TRBV24-1 and TRBJ1-5; D may be TRBD1 (5 bases). This CDR3 is 16 amino acids long. Between the trimmed V and J ends, which lost 4 bases and 4 bases, there was a span of 16 bases. Per the germline V gene, CDR1 is KGHDR and CDR2 is SFDVKD. The chain's CDR3 is CATSDSGTDPNQPQHF. The CDR3 nucleotides read TGTGCCACCAGTGACTCCGGGACGGATCCGAATCAGCCCCAGCATTTT.

This chain links TRBV7-2 with TRBJ1-5; 9 bases align to TRBD1. This CDR3 spans 17 amino acids. V shed 5 bases, J shed 4 bases, and the junction held 12 bases outside the gene matches. Germline V CDR1 and CDR2: SGHTA, FQGNSA. The CDR3 spells CASSNELDRGWNQPQHF. The CDR3 DNA is TGTGCCAGCAGCAATGAGCTTGACAGGGGGTGGAATCAGCCCCAGCATTTT.

The chain recombines TRBV5-1 with TRBJ1-5; TRBD1 is a possible D gene (5 bases). Trimming took off 3 bases at V and 3 bases at J, with 13 bases between the two ends. The CDR3 contains 15 residues. Germline assignment: CDR1 SGHRS and CDR2 YFSETQ. The CDR3 sequence is CASSWGEDSNQPQHF. The CDR3 DNA reads as TGCGCCAGCAGCTGGGGGGAGGATTCCAATCAGCCCCAGCATTTT.

This chain connects TRBV24-1 to TRBJ2-1; 9 bases align to TRBD2. In germline, CDR1 is KGHDR, CDR2 SFDVKD. CDR3 length: 14 amino acids. Trimming removed 5 bases from V and 8 bases from J; junction bases left unmatched: 6. The CDR3 loop reads CATSGRGGLDEQFF. The CDR3 DNA follows: TGTGCCACCAGTGGGCGGGGGGGCCTAGATGAGCAGTTCTTC.

This sequence joins TRBV20-1 and TRBJ2-1, with D possibly TRBD2 on 6 matching bases. V dropped 3 bases and J dropped 4 bases, with 16 bases sitting between them. This CDR3 region has 15 residues. The germline V gene has CDR1 DFQATT and CDR2 SNEGSKA (reference sequence). CDR3 DNA: TGCAGTGCTAGTCTTTATGAGGGAGGTTACAATGAGCAGTTCTTC. Amino acid sequence: CSASLYEGGYNEQFF.

This chain links TRBV9 with TRBJ2-3, with D unresolved. Looked up from germline, CDR1 is SGDLS and CDR2 is YYNGEE. Trimming removed 4 bases from V and 4 bases from J, with 13 bases in between. The CDR3 has 14 amino acids. The CDR3 loop is CASSTVENPDTQYF. CDR3 sequence (DNA): TGTGCCAGCAGCACCGTCGAGAACCCAGATACGCAGTATTTT.

The CDR3 nucleotides read TGTGCCAGCAGTTCTTCCTGGACAGGGGACTACGAGCAGTACTTC. The encoded protein is CASSSSWTGDYEQYF. The chain carries TRBV5-6 and TRBJ2-7, with 9 bases matching TRBD1. J was trimmed by 3 bases and V by 5 bases; bases with no gene match: 9. Germline-derived CDR1 and CDR2 are SGHDT and YYEEEE. CDR3 length equals 15 residues.

The V and J genes are TRBV7-8 and TRBJ2-1; 9 bases map to TRBD2. CDR1 SGHVS and CDR2 FQNEAQ come from the germline V gene. There are 15 residues in the CDR3. With 3 bases clipped from V and 7 bases from J, the junction kept 7 bases outside the gene matches. CDR3 coding DNA: TGTGCCAGCAGCTTGGATAGCGGGAGTTCAAATGAGCAGTTCTTC. Its translation: CASSLDSGSSNEQFF.

The rearrangement links TRBV6-2 or TRBV6-3 to TRBJ2-7; D is possibly TRBD1 (6 bases). The CDR3 spans 14 residues. Trimming removed 6 bases at V and 3 bases at J, with 15 bases between. CDR1 is MNHEY, CDR2 SVGEGT, per germline. The CDR3 region is CASSPGTPFYEQYV. The CDR3 coding sequence is TGTGCCAGCAGCCCCGGGACACCCTTCTACGAGCAGTACGTC.

V usage is TRBV27 and J usage is TRBJ1-2; tentative D call: TRBD1 (6 bases). The CDR3 runs to 14 residues. Between the trimmed V and J ends, which lost 3 bases and 7 bases, there was a span of 15 bases. Germline lookup yields CDR1 MNHEY and CDR2 SMNVEV (reference sequence). The CDR3 bases are TGTGCCAGCAGTTTTTCCTCTACAGGGTTTGGCTACACCTTC. It yields the protein CASSFSSTGFGYTF.

The chain links TRBV6-7 to TRBJ1-2; 7 nucleotides align to TRBD1. TRBV6-7 carries the ORF label, with uncertain function. CDR3 length: 15 residues. V gave up 5 bases and J gave up 8 bases; unmatched junction bases: 14. DNA for the CDR3: TGTGCCAGCAGTCCGGGAGGCAACGCAGGGGGGGGCTACACCTTC. This encodes CASSPGGNAGGGYTF.